This T cell receptor beta chain was sequenced for a study of T cells after yellow fever vaccination. This CDR3 is built from 17 residues. Per germline, CDR1 SGDLS and CDR2 YYNGEE. The trim removed 6 bases at V and 4 bases at J, leaving 18 bases unmatched. In the case of this clonotype: Its cognate antigen is unknown.

Study conclusions and caveats: A limited proportion of clonotypes was detected within both the CD4 and CD8 compartments.

A universal primer site and UMIs were added as TCR cDNA was made by 5'RACE template switching. TCRdb passed the 5' RACE reads through MiXCR, listing each CDR3 protein once. The sample records 95,000 to 150,000 distinct CDR3 sequences, over 12% being singletons. The sample consisted of CD8+ T cells sorted from PBMCs, taken 5 days after the yellow fever booster vaccination. This TCR came from a man between 18 and 29 years old who received the YFV17D yellow fever vaccine. V is TRBV9 and J is TRBJ1-2; TRBD1 matches at 7 bases. CDR3 DNA: TGTGCCAGCACCTTACTAGAAAAGACAGGGTCCCTCTATGGCTACACCTTC. It codes for CASTLLEKTGSLYGYTF.